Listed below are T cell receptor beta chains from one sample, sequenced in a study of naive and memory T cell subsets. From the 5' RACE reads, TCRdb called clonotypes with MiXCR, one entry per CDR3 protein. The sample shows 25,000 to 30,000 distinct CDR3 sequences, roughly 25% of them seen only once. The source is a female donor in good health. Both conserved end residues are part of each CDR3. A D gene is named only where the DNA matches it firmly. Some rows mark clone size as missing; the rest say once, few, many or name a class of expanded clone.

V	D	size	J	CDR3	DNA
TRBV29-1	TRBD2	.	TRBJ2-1	CSVEGGTSVYNEQFF	TGCAGCGTTGAAGGAGGGACTAGCGTCTACAATGAGCAGTTCTTC
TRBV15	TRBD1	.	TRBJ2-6	CATSRDRNSGANVLTF	TGTGCCACCAGCAGGGACAGGAACTCTGGGGCCAACGTCCTGACTTTC
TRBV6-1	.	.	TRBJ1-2	CASSEGRVNYGYTF	TGTGCCAGCAGTGAAGGACGTGTCAACTATGGCTACACCTTC
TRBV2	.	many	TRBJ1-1	CASRAWRENTEAFF	TGTGCCAGCAGGGCCTGGCGGGAGAACACTGAAGCTTTCTTT
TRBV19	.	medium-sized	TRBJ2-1	CASSMGSPSYNEQFF	TGTGCCAGTAGTATGGGTAGTCCTTCCTACAATGAGCAGTTCTTC
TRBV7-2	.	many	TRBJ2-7	CASSLTGASYEQYF	TGTGCCAGCAGCTTAACGGGGGCTTCCTACGAGCAGTACTTC
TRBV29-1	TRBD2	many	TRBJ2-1	CSVEDTRTSYEQFF	TGCAGCGTTGAAGATACCAGGACTAGCTATGAGCAGTTCTTC
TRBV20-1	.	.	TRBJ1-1	CSATWDTEAFF	TGCAGTGCTACATGGGACACTGAAGCTTTCTTT
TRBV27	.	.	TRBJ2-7	CASSLHRLSDEQYF	TGTGCCAGCAGTTTACATCGCCTAAGCGACGAGCAGTACTTC
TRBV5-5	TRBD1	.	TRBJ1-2	CASSLEGAGGYTF	TGTGCCAGCAGCTTGGAGGGGGCCGGTGGCTACACCTTC
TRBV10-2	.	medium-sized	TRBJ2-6	CAASDRLTGANVLTF	TGCGCGGCCTCCGACAGGCTCACAGGGGCCAACGTCCTGACTTTC
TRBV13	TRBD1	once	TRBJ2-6	CASSFRTGGSGANVLTF	TGTGCCAGCAGCTTTCGGACAGGGGGCTCTGGGGCCAACGTCCTGACTTTC
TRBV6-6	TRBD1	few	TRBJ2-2	CASSGEGTALNTGELFF	TGTGCCAGCAGTGGCGAGGGGACAGCCCTGAACACCGGGGAGCTGTTTTTT
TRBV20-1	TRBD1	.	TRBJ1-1	CSAEGQGAGTTEAFF	TGCAGTGCCGAGGGACAGGGGGCGGGTACGACTGAAGCTTTCTTT
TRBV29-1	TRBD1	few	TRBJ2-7	CSVATGTGREQYF	TGCAGCGTCGCAACCGGGACAGGTAGAGAGCAGTACTTC
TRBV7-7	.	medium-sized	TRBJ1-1	CASSSLPVPGEAFF	TGTGCTAGCAGCTCGCTACCGGTCCCCGGGGAAGCTTTCTTT
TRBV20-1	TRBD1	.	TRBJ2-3	CSAFRQGVSDTQYF	TGCAGTGCTTTCCGACAGGGGGTCTCCGATACGCAGTATTTT
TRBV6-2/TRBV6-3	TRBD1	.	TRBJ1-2	CASSYSGTATIYGYTF	TGTGCCAGCAGTTACTCTGGGACAGCAACGATCTATGGCTACACCTTC
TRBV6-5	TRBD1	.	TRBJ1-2	CASSRAGTGGSGYTF	TGTGCCAGCAGTCGAGCCGGGACAGGGGGCAGTGGCTACACCTTC
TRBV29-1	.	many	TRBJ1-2	CSVEQYGYTF	TGCAGCGTTGAACAATATGGCTACACCTTC
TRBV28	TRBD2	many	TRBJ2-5	CASSLGSGGQETQYF	TGTGCCAGCAGTTTGGGGTCGGGGGGTCAAGAGACCCAGTACTTC
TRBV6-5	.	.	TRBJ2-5	CASTGRGETQYF	TGTGCCAGCACGGGGAGGGGGGAGACCCAGTACTTC
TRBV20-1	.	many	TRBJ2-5	CSAREGGGQETQYF	TGCAGTGCTAGAGAGGGGGGAGGCCAAGAGACCCAGTACTTC
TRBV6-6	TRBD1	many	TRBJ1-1	CASRPQGSTNTEAFF	TGTGCCAGCAGACCACAGGGGTCGACGAACACTGAAGCTTTCTTT
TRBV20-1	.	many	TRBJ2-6	CSASPPGVNVLTF	TGCAGTGCTAGCCCGCCAGGGGTCAACGTCCTGACTTTC
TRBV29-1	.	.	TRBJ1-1	CSVLQSLNTEAFF	TGCAGCGTCCTACAAAGCCTGAACACTGAAGCTTTCTTT
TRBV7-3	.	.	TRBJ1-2	CASSLGGALGYTF	TGTGCCAGCAGCTTAGGGGGGGCGCTTGGCTACACCTTC
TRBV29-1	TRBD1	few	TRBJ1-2	CSVGQGYGYTF	TGCAGCGTGGGACAGGGCTATGGCTACACCTTC
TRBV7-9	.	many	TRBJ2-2	CASSLARRGSGELFF	TGTGCCAGCAGCTTAGCGAGGAGGGGCAGCGGGGAGCTGTTTTTT
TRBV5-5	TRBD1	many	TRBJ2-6	CASSWTGGGANVLTF	TGTGCCAGCAGTTGGACAGGGGGGGGGGCCAACGTCCTGACTTTC
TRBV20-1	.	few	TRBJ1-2	CSARDLGAGYTF	TGCAGTGCTAGAGATCTGGGGGCTGGCTACACCTTC
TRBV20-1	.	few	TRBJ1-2	CSARDLEGLYGYTF	TGCAGTGCTAGAGATCTAGAGGGACTCTATGGCTACACCTTC
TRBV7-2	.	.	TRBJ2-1	CASSLARGAYNEQFF	TGTGCCAGCAGCTTAGCTCGGGGAGCCTACAATGAGCAGTTCTTC
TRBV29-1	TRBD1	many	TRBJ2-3	CSVETGEGTDTQYF	TGCAGCGTTGAGACAGGGGAAGGCACAGATACGCAGTATTTT
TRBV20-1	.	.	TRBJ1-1	CSAYRDPSITEAFF	TGCAGTGCTTACCGGGACCCGTCGATCACTGAAGCTTTCTTT
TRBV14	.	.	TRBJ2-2	CASSHETGELFF	TGTGCCAGCAGCCATGAAACCGGGGAGCTGTTTTTT
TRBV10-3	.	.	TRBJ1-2	CAISPGQINYGYTF	TGTGCCATCAGCCCCGGACAGATTAACTATGGCTACACCTTC
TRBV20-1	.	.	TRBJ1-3	CSAREGPGNTIYF	TGCAGTGCTAGAGAGGGTCCTGGAAACACCATATATTTT
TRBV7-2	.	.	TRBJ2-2	CASSWLNTGELFF	TGTGCCAGCAGCTGGCTTAACACCGGGGAGCTGTTTTTT
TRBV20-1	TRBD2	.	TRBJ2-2	CSASIAGNTGELFF	TGCAGTGCTAGTATAGCGGGAAACACCGGGGAGCTGTTTTTT
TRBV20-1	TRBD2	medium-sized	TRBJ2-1	CSATALAGDFNEQFF	TGCAGTGCCACCGCGCTAGCGGGGGACTTCAATGAGCAGTTCTTC
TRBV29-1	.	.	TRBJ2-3	CSVGGHQADTQYF	TGCAGCGTTGGGGGGCATCAAGCAGATACGCAGTATTTT
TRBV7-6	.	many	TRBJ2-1	CASSLASRWGEQFF	TGTGCCAGCAGCTTAGCGAGTCGGTGGGGTGAGCAGTTCTTC
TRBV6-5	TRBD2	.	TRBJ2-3	CASRGAAGGLDTQYF	TGTGCCAGCCGAGGGGCAGCGGGAGGGCTGGATACGCAGTATTTT
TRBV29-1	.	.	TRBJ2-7	CSAELFVGDSYEQYF	TGCAGCGCTGAGTTATTCGTGGGGGACTCCTACGAGCAGTACTTC
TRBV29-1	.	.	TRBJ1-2	CSVDQGSRYGYTF	TGCAGCGTTGATCAGGGCAGCCGATATGGCTACACCTTC
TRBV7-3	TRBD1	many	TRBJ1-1	CASSPGTGEEAFF	TGTGCCAGCAGCCCAGGGACAGGCGAGGAAGCTTTCTTT
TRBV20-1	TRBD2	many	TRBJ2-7	CSASWREVSYEQYF	TGCAGTGCTTCTTGGCGGGAGGTCTCCTACGAGCAGTACTTC
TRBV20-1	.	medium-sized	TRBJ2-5	CSATKSETQYF	TGCAGTGCTACAAAGTCCGAGACCCAGTACTTC
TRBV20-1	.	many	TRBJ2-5	CSASGAVNQETQYF	TGCAGTGCTAGTGGAGCGGTAAACCAAGAGACCCAGTACTTC
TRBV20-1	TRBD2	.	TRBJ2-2	CSARSTSGRAPGELFF	TGCAGTGCTAGATCTACTAGCGGGAGGGCCCCAGGGGAGCTGTTTTTT
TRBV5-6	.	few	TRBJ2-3	CASGDSGRTDTQYF	TGTGCCAGCGGGGACTCTGGCCGCACAGATACGCAGTATTTT